This TCR beta chain was documented in a study of identical twins. Study-level results: Compared with unrelated sharing, twin-shared out-of-frame alpha sequences had more low-probability sequences. Interpretation of the results relied on cross-sectional statistical analysis and not on following the same donors.

Trimming cost V 6 bases and J 7 bases; bases outside gene matches: 10. Germline V gene data show CDR1 as MGHDK and CDR2 as SYGVNS. The CDR3 is 14 amino acids. A note on this clonotype: Its antigen is unidentified.

Template switching added a universal primer site, and cDNA bore unique molecular identifiers. TCRdb re-called the 5' RACE reads through MiXCR, storing one row per CDR3 protein. The sample has some 1,600,000 distinct CDR3 sequences; around 33% are singletons. The clonotype comes from a newborn girl in good health. This chain joins TRBV25-1 and TRBJ2-7, with 9 bases aligning to TRBD1. Specimen: cord blood. CDR3 region: CASRVGQGNNEQYF. DNA for the CDR3: TGTGCCAGCAGGGTAGGACAGGGGAACAATGAGCAGTACTTC.